This TCR beta chain was recorded in a study of tumour-infiltrating T cells in Burkitt lymphoma. Only in-frame clones appear in the TCRdb table, and some are missing; sequencing was by immunoSEQ multiplex PCR. The data hold 7,000 or so clones, with about 17% observed a single time. This clone has just a few counts. The J segment lost 9 bases and the V segment lost 3 bases, leaving 21 bases of the junction unmatched. CDR1 is SGHRS, CDR2 YFSETQ, per germline. The CDR3 extends over 20 amino acids. The material sequenced was tumor tissue. The gene calls are TRBV5-1 and TRBJ2-1; 13 bases fit TRBD2. This clonotype was sampled from a human donor with diffuse large B-cell lymphoma. For the CDR3, the DNA is TGCGCCAGCAGCTCAACCACCACTAGCGGGAGGGCTCCCACCGGGAGTGAGCAGTTCTTC. Translated: CASSSTTTSGRAPTGSEQFF.